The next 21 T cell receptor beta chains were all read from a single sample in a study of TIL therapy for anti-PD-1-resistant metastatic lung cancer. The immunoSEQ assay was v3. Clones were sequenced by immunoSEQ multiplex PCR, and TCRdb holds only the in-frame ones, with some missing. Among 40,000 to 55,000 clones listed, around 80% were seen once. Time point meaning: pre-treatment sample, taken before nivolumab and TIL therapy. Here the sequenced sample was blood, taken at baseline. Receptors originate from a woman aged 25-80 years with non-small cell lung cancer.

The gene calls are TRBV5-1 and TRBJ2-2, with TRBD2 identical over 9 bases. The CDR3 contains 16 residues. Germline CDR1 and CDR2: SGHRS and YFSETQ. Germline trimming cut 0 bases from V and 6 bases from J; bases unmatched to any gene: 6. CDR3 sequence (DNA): TGCGCCAGCAGCTTGGGGTCTAGCGGGGCCCCCGGGGAGCTGTTTTTT. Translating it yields CASSLGSSGAPGELFF.

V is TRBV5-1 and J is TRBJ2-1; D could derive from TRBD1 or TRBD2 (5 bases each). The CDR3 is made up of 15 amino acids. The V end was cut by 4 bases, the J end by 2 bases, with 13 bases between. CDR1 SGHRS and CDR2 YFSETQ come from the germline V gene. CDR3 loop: CASSRRGAPYNEQFF. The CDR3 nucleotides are TGCGCCAGCAGCCGAAGAGGGGCCCCCTACAATGAGCAGTTCTTC.

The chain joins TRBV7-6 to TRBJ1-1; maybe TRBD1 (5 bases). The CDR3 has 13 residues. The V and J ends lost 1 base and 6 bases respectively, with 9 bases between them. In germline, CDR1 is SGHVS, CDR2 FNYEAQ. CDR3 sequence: CASSLEGMAEAFF. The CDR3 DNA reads TGTGCCAGCAGCTTAGAGGGGATGGCTGAAGCTTTCTTT.

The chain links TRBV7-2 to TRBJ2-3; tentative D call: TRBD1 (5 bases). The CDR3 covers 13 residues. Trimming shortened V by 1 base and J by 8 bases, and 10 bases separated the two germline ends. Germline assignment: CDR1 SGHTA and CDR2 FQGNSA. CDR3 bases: TGTGCCAGCAGCTTAGACGGGCAGGGTACGCAGTATTTT. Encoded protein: CASSLDGQGTQYF.

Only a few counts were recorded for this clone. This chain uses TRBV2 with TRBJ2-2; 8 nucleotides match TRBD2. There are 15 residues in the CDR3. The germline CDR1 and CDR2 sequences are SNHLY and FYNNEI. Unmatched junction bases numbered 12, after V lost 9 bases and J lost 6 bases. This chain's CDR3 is CASTRVREGAGELFF. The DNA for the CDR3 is TGTGCCAGTACCAGGGTCCGGGAGGGAGCCGGGGAGCTGTTTTTT. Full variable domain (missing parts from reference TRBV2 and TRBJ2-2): EPEVTQTPSHQVTQMGQEVILRCVPISNHLYFYWYRQILGQKVEFLVSFYNNEISEKSEIFDDQFSVERPDGSNFTLKIRSTKLEDSAMYFCASTRVREGAGELFFGEGSRLTVL.

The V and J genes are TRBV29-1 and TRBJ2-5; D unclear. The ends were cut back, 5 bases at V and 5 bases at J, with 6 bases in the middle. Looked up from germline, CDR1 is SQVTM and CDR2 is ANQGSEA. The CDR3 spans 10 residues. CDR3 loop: CSVKWETQYF. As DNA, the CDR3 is TGCAGCGTTAAGTGGGAGACCCAGTACTTC.

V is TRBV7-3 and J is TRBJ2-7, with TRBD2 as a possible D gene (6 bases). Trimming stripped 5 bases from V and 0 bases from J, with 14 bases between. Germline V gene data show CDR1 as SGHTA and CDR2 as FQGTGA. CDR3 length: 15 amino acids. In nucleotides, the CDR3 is TGTGCCAGCAGCGGCGGGACCGGTAGCTCCTACGAGCAGTACTTC. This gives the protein CASSGGTGSSYEQYF. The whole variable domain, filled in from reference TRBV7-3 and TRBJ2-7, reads GAGVSQTPSNKVTEKGKYVELRCDPISGHTALYWYRQSLGQGPEFLIYFQGTGAADDSGLPNDRFFAVRPEGSVSTLKIQRTERGDSAVYLCASSGGTGSSYEQYFGPGTRLTVT.

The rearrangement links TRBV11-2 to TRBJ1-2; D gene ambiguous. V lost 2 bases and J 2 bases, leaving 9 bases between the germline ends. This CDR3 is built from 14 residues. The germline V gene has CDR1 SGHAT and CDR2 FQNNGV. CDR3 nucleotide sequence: TGTGCCAGCAGCTTATACGGTTCCAACTATGGCTACACCTTC. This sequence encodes CASSLYGSNYGYTF.

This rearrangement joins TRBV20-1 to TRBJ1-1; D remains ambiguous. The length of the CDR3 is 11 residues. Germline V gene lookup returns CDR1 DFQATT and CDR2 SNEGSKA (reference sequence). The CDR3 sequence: CRLGEGTEAFF. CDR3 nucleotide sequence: TGCAGGTTGGGCGAGGGCACTGAAGCTTTCTTT.

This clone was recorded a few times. In DNA, the CDR3 is TGTGCCTGGAGGGTTAAACGGGCATCTGCTGGTGGCTACACCTTC. Its protein is CAWRVKRASAGGYTF. J is TRBJ1-2 and V is TRBV30; D is unresolved. The CDR3 is 15 residues long. V was clipped by 3 bases and J by 7 bases, with 21 bases between them. Germline values: CDR1 GTSNPN, CDR2 SVGIG (reference sequence). Combining the CDR3 with reference TRBV30 and TRBJ1-2 gives the whole variable domain SQTIHQWPATLVQPVGSPLSLECTVEGTSNPNLYWYRQAAGRGLQLLFYSVGIGQISSEVPQNLSASRPQDRQFILSSKKLLLSDSGFYLCAWRVKRASAGGYTFGSGTRLTVV.

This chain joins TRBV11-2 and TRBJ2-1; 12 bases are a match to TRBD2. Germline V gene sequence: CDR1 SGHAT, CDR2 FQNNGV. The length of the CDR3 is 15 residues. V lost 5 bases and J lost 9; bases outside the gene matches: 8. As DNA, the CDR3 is TGTGCCAGCAGCCCGCTAGCGGGGGGGCCAGGTGAGCAGTTCTTC. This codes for CASSPLAGGPGEQFF. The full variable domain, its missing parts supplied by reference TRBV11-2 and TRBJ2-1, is EAGVAQSPRYKIIEKRQSVAFWCNPISGHATLYWYQQILGQGPKLLIQFQNNGVVDDSQLPKDRFSAERLKGVDSTLKIQPAKLEDSAVYLCASSPLAGGPGEQFFGPGTRLTVL.

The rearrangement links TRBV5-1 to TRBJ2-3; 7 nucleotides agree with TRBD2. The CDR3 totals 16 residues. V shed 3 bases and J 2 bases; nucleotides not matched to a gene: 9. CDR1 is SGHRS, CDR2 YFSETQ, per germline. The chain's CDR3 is CASSSTASGLTDTQYF. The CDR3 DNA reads TGCGCCAGCAGCTCGACGGCTAGCGGACTCACAGATACGCAGTATTTT. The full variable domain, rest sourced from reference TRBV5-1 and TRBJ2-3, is KAGVTQTPRYLIKTRGQQVTLSCSPISGHRSVSWYQQTPGQGLQFLFEYFSETQRNKGNFPGRFSGRQFSNSRSEMNVSTLELGDSALYLCASSSTASGLTDTQYFGPGTRLTVL.

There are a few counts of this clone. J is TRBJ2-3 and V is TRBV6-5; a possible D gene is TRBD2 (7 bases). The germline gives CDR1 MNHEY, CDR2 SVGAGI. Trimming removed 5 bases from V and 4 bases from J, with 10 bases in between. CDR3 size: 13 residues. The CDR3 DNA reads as TGTGCCAGCAGTAGGGGGGGCCCAGATACGCAGTATTTT. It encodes CASSRGGPDTQYF.

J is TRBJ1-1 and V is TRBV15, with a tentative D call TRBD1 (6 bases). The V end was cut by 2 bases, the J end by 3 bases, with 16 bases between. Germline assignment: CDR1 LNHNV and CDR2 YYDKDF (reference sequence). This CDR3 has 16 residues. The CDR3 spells CATSRHRARMDTEAFF. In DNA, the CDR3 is TGTGCCACCAGCAGACACAGGGCCCGAATGGACACTGAAGCTTTCTTT.

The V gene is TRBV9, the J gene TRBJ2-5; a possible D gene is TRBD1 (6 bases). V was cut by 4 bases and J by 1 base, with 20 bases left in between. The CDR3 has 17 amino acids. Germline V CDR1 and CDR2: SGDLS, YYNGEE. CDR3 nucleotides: TGTGCCAGCAGCCCGGGACAACCCCTCTCCATCCAAGAGACCCAGTACTTC. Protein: CASSPGQPLSIQETQYF. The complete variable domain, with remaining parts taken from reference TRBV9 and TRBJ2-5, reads DSGVTQTPKHLITATGQRVTLRCSPRSGDLSVYWYQQSLDQGLQFLIQYYNGEERAKGNILERFSAQQFPDLHSELNLSSLELGDSALYFCASSPGQPLSIQETQYFGPGTRLLVL.

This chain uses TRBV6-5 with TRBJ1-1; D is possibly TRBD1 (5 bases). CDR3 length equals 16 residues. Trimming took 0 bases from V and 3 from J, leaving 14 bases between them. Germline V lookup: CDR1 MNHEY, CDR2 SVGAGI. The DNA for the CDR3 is TGTGCCAGCAGTTACTCGTCCTTTATAGGGGACACTGAAGCTTTCTTT. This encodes CASSYSSFIGDTEAFF.

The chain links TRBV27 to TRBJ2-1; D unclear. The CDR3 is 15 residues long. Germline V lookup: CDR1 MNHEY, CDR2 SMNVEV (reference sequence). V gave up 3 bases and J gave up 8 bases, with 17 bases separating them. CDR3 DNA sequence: TGTGCCAGCAGTTTCCAGTGGGGAACTCCGCATGAGCAGTTCTTC. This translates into CASSFQWGTPHEQFF.

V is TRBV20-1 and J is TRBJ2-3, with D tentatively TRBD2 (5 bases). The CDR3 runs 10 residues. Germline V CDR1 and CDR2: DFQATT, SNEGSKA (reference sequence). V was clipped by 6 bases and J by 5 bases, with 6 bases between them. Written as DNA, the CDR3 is TGCAGTGCCGGAGGAGATACGCAGTATTTT. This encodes CSAGGDTQYF.

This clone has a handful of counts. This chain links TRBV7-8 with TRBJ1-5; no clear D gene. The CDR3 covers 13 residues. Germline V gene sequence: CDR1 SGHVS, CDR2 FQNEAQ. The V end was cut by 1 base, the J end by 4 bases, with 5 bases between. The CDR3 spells CASSLGVNQPQHF. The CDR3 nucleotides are TGTGCCAGCAGCTTAGGGGTAAATCAGCCCCAGCATTTT.

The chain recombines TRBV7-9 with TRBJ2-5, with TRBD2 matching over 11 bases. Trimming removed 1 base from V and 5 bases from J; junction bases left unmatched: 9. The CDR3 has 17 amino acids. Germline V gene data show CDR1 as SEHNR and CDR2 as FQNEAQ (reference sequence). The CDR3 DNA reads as TGTGCCAGCAGCTTAGGACTAGCGGGGTTAATCTGGGAGACCCAGTACTTC. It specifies CASSLGLAGLIWETQYF.

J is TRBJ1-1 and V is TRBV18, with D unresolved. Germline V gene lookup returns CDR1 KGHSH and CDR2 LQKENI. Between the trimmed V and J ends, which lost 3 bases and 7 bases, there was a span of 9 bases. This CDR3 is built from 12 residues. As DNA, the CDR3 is TGTGCCAGCTCACCGAGCACCGATGAAGCTTTCTTT. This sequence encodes CASSPSTDEAFF.